Sequencing of this TCR beta chain was carried out in a study of shared clonotypes between healthy human individuals. Trimming left V 3 bases short and J 3 bases short, with 12 bases between. The CDR3 extends over 14 amino acids. CDR1 is SGHAT, CDR2 FQNNGV, per germline. The test was conducted at deep level. Profiled with immunoSEQ multiplex PCR; TCRdb holds only in-frame clones, not every one. The table records fewer than 1.6 million clones, about 98.5% of them present only once. J is TRBJ2-7 and V is TRBV11-2, with D possibly being TRBD2 (5 bases). The source of this sequence is a man aged 30 to 45 in good health. The sequencing sample was made of naive CD4+ T cells sorted from blood. Sample subset: CD45RA+ positively selected. The CDR3 sequence: CASSFVGGGYEQYF. The DNA of the CDR3 is TGTGCCAGCAGCTTCGTCGGAGGAGGCTACGAGCAGTACTTC. Using reference TRBV11-2 and TRBJ2-7 for the parts outside the CDR3, the full variable domain is EAGVAQSPRYKIIEKRQSVAFWCNPISGHATLYWYQQILGQGPKLLIQFQNNGVVDDSQLPKDRFSAERLKGVDSTLKIQPAKLEDSAVYLCASSFVGGGYEQYFGPGTRLTVT.